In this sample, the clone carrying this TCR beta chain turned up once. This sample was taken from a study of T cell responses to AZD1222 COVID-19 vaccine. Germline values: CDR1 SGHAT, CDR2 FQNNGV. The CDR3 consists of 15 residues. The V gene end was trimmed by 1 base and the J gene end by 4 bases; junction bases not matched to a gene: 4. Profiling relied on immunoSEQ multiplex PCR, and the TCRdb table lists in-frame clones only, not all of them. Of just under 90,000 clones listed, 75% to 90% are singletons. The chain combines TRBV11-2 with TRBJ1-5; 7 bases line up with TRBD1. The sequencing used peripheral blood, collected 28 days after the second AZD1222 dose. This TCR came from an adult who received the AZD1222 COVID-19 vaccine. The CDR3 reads CASSLATGSNQPQHF. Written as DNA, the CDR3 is TGTGCCAGCAGCTTAGCGACAGGGTCGAATCAGCCCCAGCATTTT.